Listed below are T cell receptor beta chains from one sample, sequenced in a study of OX40 agonist ivuxolimab in advanced cancers. Sequenced by immunoSEQ multiplex PCR; TCRdb stores in-frame clones only, minus some. The data hold more than 95,000 clones, with roughly 90% observed a single time. Sequenced material: CD4+ or CD8+ T cells sorted from blood, taken in a trial of the OX40 agonist ivuxolimab. These TCRs come from an adult with an advanced solid tumor such as melanoma, head and neck, liver or kidney cancer. Each CDR3 is given with its conserved first and last residue. A D gene is named only where the DNA matches it firmly. Clone size is shown for a subset of rows, as once, few, many or a class of expanded clone.

v_call: TRBV28; d_call: TRBD2; clone_size: -; j_call: TRBJ2-3; cdr3_nt: TGTGCCAGCCCACCTCCAGCGGGACTTCCATGGGATACGCAGTATTTT; cdr3_aa: CASPPPAGLPWDTQYF
v_call: TRBV4-3; d_call: TRBD1; clone_size: few; j_call: TRBJ1-5; cdr3_nt: TGCGCCAGCAGCCAGAGACAGGGGAATCAGCCCCAGCATTTT; cdr3_aa: CASSQRQGNQPQHF
v_call: TRBV6-1; d_call: -; clone_size: once; j_call: TRBJ2-7; cdr3_nt: TGTGCCAGCAGTGAAAAGAGGACCAGCTCCTACGAGCAGTACTTC; cdr3_aa: CASSEKRTSSYEQYF
v_call: TRBV19; d_call: -; clone_size: -; j_call: TRBJ2-4; cdr3_nt: TGTGCCAGTAGTATCGGCAGACGAATAAAAAACATTCAGTACTTC; cdr3_aa: CASSIGRRIKNIQYF
v_call: TRBV7-3; d_call: -; clone_size: -; j_call: TRBJ2-7; cdr3_nt: TGTGCCAGCAGCCCTAGCAGGAGCTCCTACGAGCAGTACTTC; cdr3_aa: CASSPSRSSYEQYF
v_call: TRBV4-2; d_call: -; clone_size: -; j_call: TRBJ2-3; cdr3_nt: TGTGCCAGCAGCCTTGGGCTAAAGAGCACAGATACGCAGTATTTT; cdr3_aa: CASSLGLKSTDTQYF
v_call: TRBV6-6; d_call: TRBD1; clone_size: -; j_call: TRBJ2-7; cdr3_nt: TGTGCCAGCAGACCGGACAGGAGCTCCTACGAGCAGTACTTC; cdr3_aa: CASRPDRSSYEQYF
v_call: TRBV5-1; d_call: TRBD2; clone_size: few; j_call: TRBJ2-3; cdr3_nt: TGCGCCAGCAGTCCAGCGGGAGACCACATGACGCAGTATTTT; cdr3_aa: CASSPAGDHMTQYF
v_call: TRBV5-1; d_call: -; clone_size: -; j_call: TRBJ1-2; cdr3_nt: TGCGCCAGCAGCTCGGACAGTTACGGCTACACCTTC; cdr3_aa: CASSSDSYGYTF
v_call: TRBV5-1; d_call: -; clone_size: -; j_call: TRBJ2-7; cdr3_nt: TGCGCCAGCAGCTTGGGACAGCGGATCTACGAGCAGTACTTC; cdr3_aa: CASSLGQRIYEQYF
v_call: TRBV6-6; d_call: TRBD1; clone_size: -; j_call: TRBJ1-4; cdr3_nt: TGTGCCAGCAACTCAGGGGGCCCAACTAATGAAAAACTGTTTTTT; cdr3_aa: CASNSGGPTNEKLFF
v_call: TRBV18; d_call: TRBD2; clone_size: -; j_call: TRBJ2-7; cdr3_nt: TGTGCCAGCTCTCCCGGACTAGCGGGAGGGCCAGGGGAGCAGTACTTC; cdr3_aa: CASSPGLAGGPGEQYF
v_call: TRBV7-2; d_call: -; clone_size: -; j_call: TRBJ2-7; cdr3_nt: TGTGCCAGCAGCCCAGGGCGTGAATACGAGCAGTACTTC; cdr3_aa: CASSPGREYEQYF
v_call: TRBV7-9; d_call: -; clone_size: -; j_call: TRBJ1-1; cdr3_nt: TGTGCCAGCAGCTTAGACAATTTGAACACTGAAGCTTTCTTT; cdr3_aa: CASSLDNLNTEAFF
v_call: TRBV5-1; d_call: -; clone_size: few; j_call: TRBJ2-3; cdr3_nt: TGCGCCAGCAGCTTCGGAGGGGGCGCAGATACGCAGTATTTT; cdr3_aa: CASSFGGGADTQYF
v_call: TRBV11-2; d_call: TRBD2; clone_size: -; j_call: TRBJ2-7; cdr3_nt: TGTGCCAGCAGAGGTTTGGGCGGGAGGTCCCACGAGCAGTACTTC; cdr3_aa: CASRGLGGRSHEQYF
v_call: TRBV7-2; d_call: -; clone_size: -; j_call: TRBJ1-2; cdr3_nt: TGTGCCAGCAGCTTCGGACAGAAAACGGGCTACACCTTC; cdr3_aa: CASSFGQKTGYTF
v_call: TRBV7-2; d_call: -; clone_size: -; j_call: TRBJ1-2; cdr3_nt: TGTGCCAGCAGCTCCGCCCGTGGCAGGGGTGAAGGCTACACCTTC; cdr3_aa: CASSSARGRGEGYTF
v_call: TRBV18; d_call: -; clone_size: -; j_call: TRBJ1-2; cdr3_nt: TGTGCCAGCTCACCAGAGGTAGTCCCGAGTTCTGATGGCTACACCTTC; cdr3_aa: CASSPEVVPSSDGYTF
v_call: TRBV5-4; d_call: TRBD1; clone_size: -; j_call: TRBJ1-1; cdr3_nt: TGTGCCAGCAGCTCGAGAACAGGGGGTCTCACTGAAGCTTTCTTT; cdr3_aa: CASSSRTGGLTEAFF
v_call: TRBV30; d_call: -; clone_size: -; j_call: TRBJ1-2; cdr3_nt: TGTGCCTGGAGTGTAGTAAGGAACTATGGCCACACCTTC; cdr3_aa: CAWSVVRNYGHTF
v_call: TRBV6-5; d_call: -; clone_size: -; j_call: TRBJ1-4; cdr3_nt: TGTGCCAGCAGCACAATTAGGGGGAATGAAAAACTGTTTTTT; cdr3_aa: CASSTIRGNEKLFF
v_call: TRBV10-3; d_call: TRBD2; clone_size: -; j_call: TRBJ2-1; cdr3_nt: TGTGCCATCAGTGATCAGAGCGGGACCTCCTACAATGAGCAGTTCTTC; cdr3_aa: CAISDQSGTSYNEQFF